What follows are 29 T cell receptor beta chains derived from one specimen sequenced in a study of shared clonotypes between healthy human individuals (dated by TCRdb to the early 2020s). Libraries were built with the immunoSEQ multiplex PCR assay. TCRdb's version of the immuneACCESS table is confined to in-frame rearrangements and falls short of the full clone set. An unresolved V gene accounts for under half of the shortfall where checked; the remainder is of unknown origin. This sample holds approximately 640,000 clones; 55% to 75% were observed only once. The top ten hold 1.8% of the sample. The sample comprised memory CD4+ T cells sorted from blood. Read against the paper, the sample's cell subset or site label means: CD45RA-negative fraction. The receptors come from a woman in her 30s in good health.

The rearrangement joins TRBV4-2 to TRBJ2-1; maybe TRBD1 (5 bases). The germline gives CDR1 LGHNA, CDR2 YNFKEQ. The CDR3 has 16 amino acids. V was shortened by 0 bases and J by 9 bases, with 18 bases between the two germline ends. The CDR3 coding sequence is TGTGCCAGCAGCCAAGATGGTCTAGGGGCTTTGCGTGAGCAGTTCTTC. Translated: CASSQDGLGALREQFF.

V gene TRBV15 combines with J gene TRBJ2-2, with a tentative D call TRBD2 (6 bases). Between the trimmed V and J ends, which lost 6 bases and 7 bases, there was a span of 21 bases. Germline lookup yields CDR1 LNHNV and CDR2 YYDKDF (reference sequence). The CDR3 covers 16 residues. The CDR3 DNA sequence: TGTGCCACCAGTATTTCGGGCGGGAAGTTGGGCGGGGAGCTGTTTTTT. It is translated as CATSISGGKLGGELFF.

This clone has ten or more counts. Here the CDR3 DNA reads TGCGCCACCTCTCCGGGGGAGCGGTATGGCTACACCTTC. It yields the protein CATSPGERYGYTF. The V gene is TRBV5-1, the J gene TRBJ1-2; maybe TRBD1 (5 bases). Trimming pared 9 bases from V and 5 bases from J, leaving 17 bases between. Germline CDR1 is SGHRS and CDR2 is YFSETQ. This CDR3 is built from 13 residues.

The rearrangement joins TRBV5-1 to TRBJ1-5; the D is unclear. Trimming took 1 base from V and 1 from J, leaving 9 bases between them. Germline V CDR1 and CDR2: SGHRS, YFSETQ. CDR3 length: 15 residues. The CDR3 nucleotides are TGCGCCAGCAGCTTGATGGGGATCAGCAATCAGCCCCAGCATTTT. The encoded protein is CASSLMGISNQPQHF.

This chain joins TRBV5-6 and TRBJ1-1; TRBD1 matches at 7 bases. CDR1 is SGHDT, CDR2 YYEEEE, per germline. The CDR3 is 14 residues long. V lost 2 bases and J lost 4; bases outside the gene matches: 5. DNA of the CDR3: TGTGCCAGCAGCTTCGTGGGGGACAGCACTGAAGCTTTCTTT. Translation: CASSFVGDSTEAFF.

This clone showed up just a few times. The chain couples TRBV2 to TRBJ2-5; D perhaps matches TRBD2 (5 bases). Germline V gives CDR1 SNHLY, CDR2 FYNNEI. This CDR3 region has 13 residues. The germline V and J ends were trimmed by 6 bases and 2 bases, with 10 bases remaining between them. CDR3 DNA: TGTGCCAGCAGAAGAGCGGAGCAAGAGACCCAGTACTTC. Protein: CASRRAEQETQYF.

Only a few counts were recorded for this clone. The chain has TRBV5-1 and TRBJ2-3; D tentatively fits TRBD1 or TRBD2 (6 bases each). V was pared by 3 bases and J by 2 bases, with 13 bases between. The CDR3 contains 15 residues. CDR1 is SGHRS and CDR2 is YFSETQ in the germline V gene. The CDR3 loop is CASSSNGGSTDTQYF. The CDR3 nucleotides read TGCGCCAGCAGCTCGAACGGGGGCTCCACAGATACGCAGTATTTT.

The chain recombines TRBV6-1 with TRBJ1-2; D is possibly TRBD1 (6 bases). The V gene's germline CDR1 is MNHNS and CDR2 SASEGT. V gave up 5 bases and J gave up 8 bases, with 18 bases separating them. This CDR3 is 14 amino acids long. This chain's CDR3 is CASSIPGVGVGYTF. The CDR3 region has the DNA TGTGCCAGCAGTATCCCAGGGGTTGGTGTCGGCTACACCTTC.

V is TRBV28 and J is TRBJ1-2; D is perhaps TRBD1 (6 bases). The germline V and J ends were trimmed by 5 bases and 11 bases, with 12 bases remaining between them. Per the germline V gene, CDR1 is MDHEN and CDR2 is SYDVKM. The CDR3 is made up of 11 amino acids. The CDR3 sequence: CASSAQGTYTF. The CDR3 DNA sequence: TGTGCCAGCAGTGCTCAGGGGACTTACACCTTC.

The chain employs TRBV27 and TRBJ2-7, with 7 bases matching TRBD2. Germline CDR1 MNHEY, CDR2 SMNVEV (reference sequence). The V segment lost 5 bases and the J segment 6 bases; nucleotides outside the gene matches: 7. The CDR3 sequence is 13 residues long. The CDR3 sequence is CASSHTSVGEQYF. CDR3 DNA: TGTGCCAGCAGTCACACTAGCGTAGGCGAGCAGTACTTC.

This clone is a singleton in its sample. This chain uses TRBV7-9 with TRBJ1-1; weak D call: TRBD1 (5 bases). The CDR3 is 12 amino acids. The V end lost 5 bases, the J end lost 6 bases, and 10 bases lay between the germline ends. CDR1 is SEHNR, CDR2 FQNEAQ, per germline (reference sequence). The CDR3 region is CASSQGGAEAFF. CDR3 DNA sequence: TGTGCCAGCAGCCAGGGCGGGGCTGAAGCTTTCTTT.

This clone has just one count. The chain couples TRBV6-4 to TRBJ2-3; TRBD2 aligns across 10 bases. Germline V CDR1 and CDR2: MRHNA, SNTAGT. After removal of 8 bases from V and 4 bases from J, the junction contained 9 bases not matched to a gene. The CDR3 is 15 amino acids. In DNA form, the CDR3 reads TGTGCCAGCGGGGAAGCGGGAGGGCCGGCAGATACGCAGTATTTT. Protein: CASGEAGGPADTQYF.

This chain joins TRBV29-1 and TRBJ2-1, with D unresolved. Trimming pared 7 bases from V and 7 bases from J, leaving 11 bases between. This CDR3 contains 11 residues. The V gene's germline CDR1 is SQVTM and CDR2 ANQGSEA. The CDR3 DNA is TGCAGCGCCCGGGCTTGGAATGAGCAGTTCTTC. Protein sequence: CSARAWNEQFF.

The rearrangement uses TRBV6-5 and TRBJ2-3; D remains ambiguous. The V and J ends lost 0 bases and 3 bases respectively, with 13 bases between them. The CDR3 has 16 amino acids. CDR1 and CDR2 (germline): MNHEY, SVGAGI. The CDR3 nucleotides are TGTGCCAGCAGTTACTCGTCCACGGCACATACAGATACGCAGTATTTT. It encodes CASSYSSTAHTDTQYF.

This clone has just a few counts. The chain is built from TRBV5-4 and TRBJ2-6; 8 bases line up with TRBD1. V gave up 7 bases and J gave up 0 bases; unmatched junction bases: 12. CDR3 length: 18 residues. Germline V lookup: CDR1 SGHNT, CDR2 YYREEE (reference sequence). CDR3 in DNA: TGTGCCAGCGGAACCCGGGACAGGTCGAACTCTGGGGCCAACGTCCTGACTTTC. Protein: CASGTRDRSNSGANVLTF.

With regard to this clone: The junction and the germline gene differ at one end; a read error may be behind it. V is TRBV28 and J is TRBJ2-7; maybe TRBD2 (6 bases). The CDR3 runs to 15 residues. Germline values: CDR1 MDHEN, CDR2 SYDVKM. The chain's CDR3 is CVSSPWDGSSYEQYF. The CDR3, as DNA: TGTGTCAGCAGTCCCTGGGACGGGAGCTCCTACGAGCAGTACTTC.

This chain joins TRBV11-2 and TRBJ2-7, with no clear D. Germline values: CDR1 SGHAT, CDR2 FQNNGV. Trimming took 5 bases from V and 4 from J, leaving 21 bases between them. This CDR3 spans 16 amino acids. The CDR3 region is CASSLFEVRLGYEQYF. The CDR3, as DNA: TGTGCCAGCAGCCTATTTGAGGTCCGTCTGGGATACGAGCAGTACTTC.

V gene TRBV6-6 combines with J gene TRBJ2-1, with 15 bases fitting TRBD2. Trimming took 5 bases from V and 8 from J; bases not matched to a gene: 7. In germline, CDR1 is MNHNY, CDR2 SVGAGI (reference sequence). CDR3 size: 16 residues. The CDR3 loop is CASSTWTSGRGDEQFF. CDR3 DNA: TGTGCCAGCAGTACCTGGACTAGCGGGAGGGGTGATGAGCAGTTCTTC.

The chain combines TRBV7-8 with TRBJ1-5; TRBD1 matches at 8 bases. Germline V CDR1 and CDR2: SGHVS, FQNEAQ. The CDR3 has 13 residues. The trim removed 6 bases at V and 7 bases at J, leaving 5 bases unmatched. CDR3: CASRGTGAQPQHF. The CDR3 DNA reads TGTGCCAGCAGGGGGACAGGTGCGCAGCCCCAGCATTTT. Filled out from reference TRBV7-8 and TRBJ1-5, the complete variable domain reads GAGVSQSPRYKVAKRGQDVALRCDPISGHVSLFWYQQALGQGPEFLTYFQNEAQLDKSGLPSDRFFAERPEGSVSTLKIQRTQQEDSAVYLCASRGTGAQPQHFGDGTRLSIL.

The V call is TRBV6-5, the J call TRBJ2-7, with no clear D. Germline CDR1 reads MNHEY; CDR2 reads SVGAGI. CDR3 length equals 14 residues. V was clipped by 2 bases and J by 3 bases, with 11 bases between them. The CDR3 spells CASSYSRSDYEQYF. The CDR3 region has the DNA TGTGCCAGCAGTTACAGTCGATCTGACTACGAGCAGTACTTC.

The genes are TRBV5-1 and TRBJ1-1, with 7 bases identical to TRBD1. Per germline, CDR1 SGHRS and CDR2 YFSETQ. This CDR3 is 15 amino acids long. V lost 4 bases to trimming and J lost 9 bases; unmatched junction nucleotides: 15. DNA for the CDR3: TGCGCCAGCAGCGTTCCGGGACAGCGAGGGGCCAAAGCTTTCTTT. It encodes CASSVPGQRGAKAFF.

To note about this clone: A much larger clonotype is one base distant, so this may be a read error. Other DNA sequences in this specimen translate into the identical CDR3. The J gene is TRBJ2-2, the V gene TRBV2; 9 bases fit TRBD1. The CDR3 sequence is 14 residues long. Looked up from germline, CDR1 is SNHLY and CDR2 is FYNNEI. Written as DNA, the CDR3 is TGTGCCAGTAAACAGGGGGCAAACACTGGGGAGCTGTTTTTT. This sequence encodes CASKQGANTGELFF. The whole variable domain, filled in from reference TRBV2 and TRBJ2-2, reads EPEVTQTPSHQVTQMGQEVILRCVPISNHLYFYWYRQILGQKVEFLVSFYNNEISEKSEIFDDQFSVERPDGSNFTLKIRSTKLEDSAMYFCASKQGANTGELFFGEGSRLTVL.

V gene TRBV11-2 combines with J gene TRBJ1-4; TRBD1 matches at 12 bases. The V segment lost 5 bases and the J segment 3 bases; nucleotides outside the gene matches: 4. The CDR3 totals 16 residues. CDR1 SGHAT and CDR2 FQNNGV come from the germline V gene. This CDR3 reads CASSHRDRGPNEKLFF. CDR3 nucleotides: TGTGCCAGCAGCCACCGGGACAGGGGGCCTAATGAAAAACTGTTTTTT.

The rearrangement joins TRBV9 to TRBJ2-7, with 9 bases fitting TRBD1. Germline lookup yields CDR1 SGDLS and CDR2 YYNGEE. V was clipped by 5 bases and J by 4 bases; unmatched bases: 7. The length of the CDR3 is 14 residues. The CDR3 loop is CASSPGTGKYEQYF. The CDR3 bases are TGTGCCAGCAGTCCCGGGACAGGGAAATACGAGCAGTACTTC.

The chain carries TRBV5-1 and TRBJ2-7; no clear D gene. The CDR3 contains 14 residues. CDR1 is SGHRS and CDR2 is YFSETQ in the germline V gene. Trimming left V 3 bases short and J 4 bases short, with 14 bases between. For the CDR3, the DNA is TGCGCCAGCAGCTCGAGTAGCATCATTTACGAGCAGTACTTC. It yields the protein CASSSSSIIYEQYF.

The genes are TRBV10-2 and TRBJ2-2, with D possibly matching TRBD1 (5 bases). The CDR3 length is 16 residues. Trimming removed 3 bases from V and 7 bases from J, with 18 bases in between. Per the germline V gene, CDR1 is WSHSY and CDR2 is SAAADI. In DNA, the CDR3 is TGCGCCAGCAGTGACCCCGGTGGGGCCCGCATCGGGGAGCTGTTTTTT. Translated: CASSDPGGARIGELFF.

This clone turned up a few times. The V call is TRBV6-6, the J call TRBJ2-1; D unclear. This CDR3 comprises 15 residues. Germline V CDR1 and CDR2: MNHNY, SVGAGI (reference sequence). V was pared by 5 bases and J by 2 bases, with 13 bases between. The CDR3 DNA follows: TGTGCCAGCAGTCCAGGACCCAACGCCTACAATGAGCAGTTCTTC. Its protein product is CASSPGPNAYNEQFF.

In regard to this clone: This sample includes further DNA sequences coding for the same CDR3. CDR3 DNA: TGTGCCAGCAGAAACAGGGTGATGAACACTGAAGCTTTCTTT. This gives the protein CASRNRVMNTEAFF. The gene calls are TRBV2 and TRBJ1-1, with D possibly being TRBD1 (6 bases). Germline values: CDR1 SNHLY, CDR2 FYNNEI. The CDR3 sequence is 14 residues long. The V gene lost 6 bases and the J gene lost 0 bases, with 11 bases spanning the gap.

CDR3 protein: CAWDKNSMNTEAFF. CDR3 sequence (DNA): TGTGCCTGGGATAAAAACAGTATGAACACTGAAGCTTTCTTT. The chain employs TRBV30 and TRBJ1-1; D uncertain. Trimming removed 5 bases from V and 0 bases from J, with 13 bases in between. Germline CDR1 reads GTSNPN; CDR2 reads SVGIG (reference sequence). The CDR3 length is 14 residues.